This TCR beta chain was identified during a study of blood T cell repertoires in COVID-19. Some clones are missing from TCRdb's copy, which holds only in-frame ones; the method was immunoSEQ multiplex PCR. The sample has under 150,000 clones; 80% to 90% are singletons. Trimming stripped 0 bases from V and 3 bases from J, with 8 bases between. Germline V CDR1 and CDR2: GTSNPN, SVGIG (reference sequence). The CDR3 covers 13 residues. This clone was seen ten or more times. The chain recombines TRBV30 with TRBJ1-2; D ambiguous. Sequenced material: PBMCs or T cells enriched from blood (not recorded which). The sequence came from a woman in her fifties or sixties who had recovered from COVID-19. The DNA for the CDR3 is TGTGCCTGGAGTGTAGCGACTTACTATGGCTACACCTTC. It translates to CAWSVATYYGYTF. The full variable domain, with the rest looked up from reference TRBV30 and TRBJ1-2, is SQTIHQWPATLVQPVGSPLSLECTVEGTSNPNLYWYRQAAGRGLQLLFYSVGIGQISSEVPQNLSASRPQDRQFILSSKKLLLSDSGFYLCAWSVATYYGYTFGSGTRLTVV.